The present T cell receptor (beta chain) was sequenced within a study of tumor-infiltrating lymphocytes in primary liver carcinoma. This clonotype has just one count. One junction end disagrees with the germline gene, perhaps due to a read error. Reverse transcription of around 0.45 ug total RNA with a constant-region primer produced TCR beta cDNA. Library construction for TCR beta comprised three nested multiplex PCR rounds performed with slightly modified ARM-PCR. TRBV1-TRBV30 forward and Cbeta reverse primers drove the first two roughly 10-cycle rounds. TCRdb independently ran MiXCR on the multiplex PCR reads; one entry per CDR3 protein. The data show over 100,000 distinct CDR3 sequences, approximately 71% seen once. This CDR3 is built from 17 residues. Per germline, CDR1 LGHNA and CDR2 YNFKEQ. For each extraction, RNA and DNA were obtained together from approximately 20-30 mg of unsorted bulk tissue.

The sequence derives from a woman in her sixties or seventies with primary liver carcinoma and hepatitis B virus infection. The sequenced sample consisted of tumor-adjacent normal liver tissue. This chain links TRBV4-2 with TRBJ2-7; TRBD1 matches at 9 bases. The DNA of the CDR3 is TGTGTCAGCAACCAAGATCCCGTGGGACAGGGTGGTTACGAGCAGTACTTC. It is translated as CVSNQDPVGQGGYEQYF.